These T cell receptor beta chains were read from a single sample in a study of blood T cell repertoires in COVID-19. The repertoire was sequenced with immunoSEQ multiplex PCR; TCRdb's copy has only in-frame clones and lacks some. This sample has roughly 57,000 clones; around 77% occur once, and the top ten carry roughly 3.2%. The specimen was peripheral blood. These receptors were taken from a man in his sixties with acute or convalescent COVID-19. The CDR3 runs from the conserved cysteine through the conserved F or W. The D gene is left open where the match is weak. Size values are once, few and many counts, or a class for expanded clones, and some rows have none.

d_call | j_call | v_call | clone_size | cdr3_nt | cdr3_aa
TRBD1 | TRBJ1-5 | TRBV2 | once | TGTGCCAGCAGAGGGACAGGATTACAGCCCCAGCATTTT | CASRGTGLQPQHF
TRBD2 | TRBJ2-2 | TRBV6-5 | . | TGTGCCAGCTCCCTAGCGGGGGACACCGGGGAGCTGTTTTTT | CASSLAGDTGELFF
TRBD2 | TRBJ2-1 | TRBV14 | . | TGTGCCAGCAGCCAAGGTTATGACGAGCGGGGGAGCTCCTACAATGAGCAGTTCTTC | CASSQGYDERGSSYNEQFF
TRBD2 | TRBJ2-2 | TRBV2 | . | TGTGCCAGCAGTGAAACCAGCGGGGGGGCCGTCGGGGAGCTGTTTTTT | CASSETSGGAVGELFF
. | TRBJ1-5 | TRBV2 | few | TGTGCCAGCAGTGAATGGGGCAGGGGCGGCAATCAGCCCCAGCATTTT | CASSEWGRGGNQPQHF
. | TRBJ1-2 | TRBV5-5 | . | TGTGCCAGCAGCATGGACAGAGACTATGGCTACACCTTC | CASSMDRDYGYTF
. | TRBJ2-1 | TRBV2 | . | TGTGCCAGCAAAAGGACCGGGGAACTACAAGGCGAGCAGTTCTTC | CASKRTGELQGEQFF
. | TRBJ2-2 | TRBV5-1 | . | TGCGCCAGCAGCTTGGCCGGAGTCACCGGGGAGCTGTTTTTT | CASSLAGVTGELFF
TRBD2 | TRBJ2-1 | TRBV18 | . | TGTGCCAGCTCATCATTAGCGGGGGCGAAGAATGAGCAGTTCTTC | CASSSLAGAKNEQFF
. | TRBJ1-2 | TRBV28 | once | TGTGCCAGCAATCCAGGGTTCTATGGCTACACCTTC | CASNPGFYGYTF
TRBD1 | TRBJ1-1 | TRBV10-3 | . | TGTGCCATCAGTGAAAGGACAGGCAACACTGAAGCTTTCTTT | CAISERTGNTEAFF
. | TRBJ2-1 | TRBV7-8 | . | TGTGCCAGCAGCTTAGCGGGGGGTCACTTATTCTTC | CASSLAGGHLFF
TRBD2 | TRBJ2-7 | TRBV6-5 | . | TGTGCCAGCGGTACGACGGGGGGAGGCAACGAGCAGTACTTC | CASGTTGGGNEQYF
. | TRBJ2-3 | TRBV7-2 | . | TGTGCCAGCAGCTTAGCCGTCACAGATACGCAGTATTTT | CASSLAVTDTQYF
TRBD1 | TRBJ2-3 | TRBV10-3 | . | TGTGCCATCAGGGGACAGGGTTCCCCCTCAGATACGCAGTATTTT | CAIRGQGSPSDTQYF
TRBD1 | TRBJ2-5 | TRBV5-4 | . | TGTGCCAGCAGCATACCCCGGGACAGGGGACGCGAGACCCAGTACTTC | CASSIPRDRGRETQYF
. | TRBJ2-2 | TRBV19 | few | TGTGCCAGTAGTTATGGCCCTAACACCGGGGAGCTGTTTTTT | CASSYGPNTGELFF